A single sample is the source of the 11 T cell receptor beta chains below, sequenced in a study (dated by TCRdb to about 2015). Library creation used 5' RACE. The sequencer listed for this sample is Illumina MiSeq. TCRdb's own reprocessing of the public reads used fastp at Q25 and MiXCR and kept productive beta chains. Entries that share a CDR3 protein sequence are merged under the most common genes and DNA. Here the sample has nearly 55,000 distinct CDR3 sequences; about 24% occur a single time. Together, the top ten hold 2.5% to 4% of the sample. The sequenced sample consisted of tumor-infiltrating naive CD4+ T cells sorted from the breast tumor. The cell subset or site label here, explained by the study, means: naive CD4+ T cells, CD4+CD45RA+CD25-. All receptors derive from a female donor with breast cancer.

This clonotype was picked up many times. The rearrangement joins TRBV5-1 to TRBJ2-5; D is undetermined. The germline gives CDR1 SGHRS, CDR2 YFSETQ. Trimming left V 1 base short and J 1 base short, with 2 bases between. The CDR3 contains 12 residues. The CDR3 nucleotides read TGCGCCAGCAGCTTGCCCCAAGAGACCCAGTACTTC. It is translated as CASSLPQETQYF.

This clonotype was found a few times. This chain uses TRBV29-1 with TRBJ2-2, with 8 bases aligning to TRBD1. CDR1 and CDR2 (germline): SQVTM, ANQGSEA. The ends lost 7 bases at V and 4 bases at J; junction bases unmatched: 5. The CDR3 consists of 13 residues. The CDR3 DNA reads as TGCAGCGCGACAGGGGTAGGCACCGGGGAGCTGTTTTTT. This codes for CSATGVGTGELFF.

In its sample, this clonotype was seen a few times. J is TRBJ2-7 and V is TRBV20-1; weak D call: TRBD1 (6 bases). The V end lost 6 bases, the J end lost 1 base, and 13 bases lay between the germline ends. The CDR3 sequence is 13 residues long. The germline CDR1 and CDR2 sequences are DFQATT and SNEGSKA (reference sequence). The CDR3 nucleotides are TGCAGTGCCCCCGGACAGTATTCCTACGAGCAGTACTTC. Translated, it gives CSAPGQYSYEQYF.

This clonotype was observed a handful of times. The genes are TRBV7-3 and TRBJ2-7; D call uncertain. CDR1 and CDR2 (germline): SGHTA, FQGTGA. Trimming shortened V by 3 bases and J by 4 bases, and 13 bases separated the two germline ends. The CDR3 runs to 14 residues. The CDR3 coding sequence is TGTGCCAGCAGCTTGTCACCAGGCTCTTACGAGCAGTACTTC. Protein sequence: CASSLSPGSYEQYF. The entire variable domain, with the rest obtained from reference TRBV7-3 and TRBJ2-7, is as follows: GAGVSQTPSNKVTEKGKYVELRCDPISGHTALYWYRQSLGQGPEFLIYFQGTGAADDSGLPNDRFFAVRPEGSVSTLKIQRTERGDSAVYLCASSLSPGSYEQYFGPGTRLTVT.

Only a few counts were recorded for this clonotype. The V call is TRBV28, the J call TRBJ1-5; the D is unclear. The CDR3 is 15 amino acids. V dropped 7 bases and J dropped 0 bases, with 13 bases sitting between them. The germline CDR1 and CDR2 sequences are MDHEN and SYDVKM. In nucleotides, the CDR3 is TGTGCCAGCACCCACGGTCTCTATAGCAATCAGCCCCAGCATTTT. Translation gives CASTHGLYSNQPQHF.

This chain joins TRBV11-2 and TRBJ2-2, with 7 bases that match TRBD2. The CDR3 has 15 residues. The V gene's germline CDR1 is SGHAT and CDR2 FQNNGV. Trimming took 2 bases from V and 3 from J; bases not matched to a gene: 3. The CDR3 loop reads CASSLLGGYTGELFF. The CDR3 DNA is TGTGCCAGCAGCTTATTGGGGGGGTACACCGGGGAGCTGTTTTTT.

This clonotype came up a few times. In DNA, the CDR3 is TGTGCCAGCAGTGGGATCCAGAAGCGGGAGAGGACAGATACGCAGTATTTT. Translating gives CASSGIQKRERTDTQYF. V usage is TRBV25-1 and J usage is TRBJ2-3, with TRBD2 matching 8 bases. Germline V gene data show CDR1 as MGHDK and CDR2 as SYGVNS. V shed 4 bases and J 3 bases; nucleotides not matched to a gene: 12. The CDR3 has 17 residues.

The DNA of the CDR3 is TGTGCCACCAGTGATTCACCCGGACAGGGGGCGTTTGGCTACACCTTC. Its translation is CATSDSPGQGAFGYTF. The genes are TRBV24-1 and TRBJ1-2; 11 nucleotides match TRBD1. This CDR3 region has 16 residues. From germline, CDR1 is KGHDR and CDR2 SFDVKD. The trim removed 2 bases at V and 7 bases at J, leaving 8 bases unmatched.

This clonotype showed up just a few times. The genes are TRBV7-2 and TRBJ2-1; the D is unclear. CDR1 is SGHTA and CDR2 is FQGNSA in the germline V gene. Trimming left V 1 base short and J 10 bases short, with 5 bases between. The CDR3 is made up of 11 amino acids. The CDR3 DNA is TGTGCCAGCAGCTTAGTAGTAGAGCAGTTCTTC. Translated, it gives CASSLVVEQFF.

This chain uses TRBV11-3 with TRBJ2-5; 10 nucleotides line up with TRBD2. Germline assignment: CDR1 SGHNT and CDR2 YENEEA. The CDR3 contains 15 residues. With 2 bases clipped from V and 2 bases from J, the junction kept 2 bases outside the gene matches. DNA for the CDR3: TGTGCCAGCAGCTTATTAGCGGGAGGACAAGAGACCCAGTACTTC. Translation: CASSLLAGGQETQYF.

The rearrangement links TRBV5-1 to TRBJ2-3; 14 bases map to TRBD2. CDR3 length equals 19 residues. Germline values: CDR1 SGHRS, CDR2 YFSETQ. V gave up 4 bases and J gave up 2 bases; unmatched junction bases: 12. Written as DNA, the CDR3 is TGCGCCAGCAGCCACCCCGGGACTAGCGGGAGTCCCTACACAGATACGCAGTATTTT. Its protein is CASSHPGTSGSPYTDTQYF. Drawing the rest from reference TRBV5-1 and TRBJ2-3, the complete variable domain is KAGVTQTPRYLIKTRGQQVTLSCSPISGHRSVSWYQQTPGQGLQFLFEYFSETQRNKGNFPGRFSGRQFSNSRSEMNVSTLELGDSALYLCASSHPGTSGSPYTDTQYFGPGTRLTVL.